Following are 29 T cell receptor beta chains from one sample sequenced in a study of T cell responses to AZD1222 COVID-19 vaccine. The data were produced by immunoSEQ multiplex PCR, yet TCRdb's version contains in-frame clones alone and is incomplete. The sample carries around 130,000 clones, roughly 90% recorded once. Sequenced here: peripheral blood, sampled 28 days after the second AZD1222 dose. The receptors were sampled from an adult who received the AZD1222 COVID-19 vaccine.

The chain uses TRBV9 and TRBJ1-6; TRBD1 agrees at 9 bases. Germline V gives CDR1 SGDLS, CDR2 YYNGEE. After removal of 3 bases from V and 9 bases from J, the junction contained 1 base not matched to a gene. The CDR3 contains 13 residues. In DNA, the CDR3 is TGTGCCAGCAGCGCGGACAGGGGTTCACCCCTCCACTTT. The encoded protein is CASSADRGSPLHF.

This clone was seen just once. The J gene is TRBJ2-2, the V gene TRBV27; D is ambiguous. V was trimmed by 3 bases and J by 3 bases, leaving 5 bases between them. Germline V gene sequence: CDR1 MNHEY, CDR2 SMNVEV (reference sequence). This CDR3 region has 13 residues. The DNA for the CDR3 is TGTGCCAGCAGTTTCCCCGACACCGGGGAGCTGTTTTTT. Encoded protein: CASSFPDTGELFF.

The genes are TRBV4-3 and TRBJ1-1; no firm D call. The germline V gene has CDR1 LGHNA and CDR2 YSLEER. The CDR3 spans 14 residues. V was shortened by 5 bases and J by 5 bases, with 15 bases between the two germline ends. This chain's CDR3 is CASSENRGRTEAFF. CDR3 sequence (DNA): TGCGCCAGCAGCGAAAACAGAGGGAGGACTGAAGCTTTCTTT.

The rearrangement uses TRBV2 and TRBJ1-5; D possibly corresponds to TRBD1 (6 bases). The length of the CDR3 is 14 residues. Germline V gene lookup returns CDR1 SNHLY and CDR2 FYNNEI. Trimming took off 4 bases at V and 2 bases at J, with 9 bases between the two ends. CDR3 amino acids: CASSGRGGNQPQHF. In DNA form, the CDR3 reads TGTGCCAGCAGTGGCAGGGGAGGCAATCAGCCCCAGCATTTT.

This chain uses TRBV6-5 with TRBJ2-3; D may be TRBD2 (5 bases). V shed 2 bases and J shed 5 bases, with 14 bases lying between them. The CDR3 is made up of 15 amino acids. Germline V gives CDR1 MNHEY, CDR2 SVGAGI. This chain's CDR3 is CASSYPGPEGDTQYF. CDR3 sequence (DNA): TGTGCCAGCAGTTACCCGGGCCCTGAGGGAGATACGCAGTATTTT.

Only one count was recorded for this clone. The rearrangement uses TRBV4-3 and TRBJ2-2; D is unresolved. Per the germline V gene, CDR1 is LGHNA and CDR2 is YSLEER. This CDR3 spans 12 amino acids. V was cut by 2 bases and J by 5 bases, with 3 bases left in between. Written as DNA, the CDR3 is TGCGCCAGCAGCCAAACGACCGGGGAGCTGTTTTTT. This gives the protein CASSQTTGELFF.

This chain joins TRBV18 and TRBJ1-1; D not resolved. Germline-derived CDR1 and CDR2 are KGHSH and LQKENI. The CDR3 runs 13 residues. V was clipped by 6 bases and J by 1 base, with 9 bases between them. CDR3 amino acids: CASSSSANTEAFF. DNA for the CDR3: TGTGCCAGCTCTTCTTCGGCGAACACTGAAGCTTTCTTT.

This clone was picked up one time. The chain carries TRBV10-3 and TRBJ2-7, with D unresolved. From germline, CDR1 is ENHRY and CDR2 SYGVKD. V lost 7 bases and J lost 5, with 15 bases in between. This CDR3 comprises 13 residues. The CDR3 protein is CAIKQSPQDEQYF. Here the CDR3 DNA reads TGTGCCATCAAACAATCCCCTCAGGACGAGCAGTACTTC.

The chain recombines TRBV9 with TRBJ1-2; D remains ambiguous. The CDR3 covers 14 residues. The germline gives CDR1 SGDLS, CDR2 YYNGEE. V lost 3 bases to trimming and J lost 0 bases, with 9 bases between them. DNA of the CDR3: TGTGCCAGCAGCGAGAAACAAGCTAACTATGGCTACACCTTC. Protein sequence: CASSEKQANYGYTF.

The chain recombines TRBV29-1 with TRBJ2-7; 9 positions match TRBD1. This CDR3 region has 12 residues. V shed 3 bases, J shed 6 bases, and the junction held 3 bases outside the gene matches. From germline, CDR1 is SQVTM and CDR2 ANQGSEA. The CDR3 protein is CSVDGTGSEQYF. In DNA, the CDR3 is TGCAGCGTTGACGGGACAGGGTCCGAGCAGTACTTC.

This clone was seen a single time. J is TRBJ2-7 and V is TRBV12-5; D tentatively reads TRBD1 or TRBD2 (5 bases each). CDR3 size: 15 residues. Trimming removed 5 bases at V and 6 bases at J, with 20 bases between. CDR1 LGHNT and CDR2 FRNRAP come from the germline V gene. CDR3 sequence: CASGPGPGTLREQYF. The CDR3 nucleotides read TGTGCTAGTGGTCCCGGGCCGGGGACGCTTCGCGAGCAGTACTTC.

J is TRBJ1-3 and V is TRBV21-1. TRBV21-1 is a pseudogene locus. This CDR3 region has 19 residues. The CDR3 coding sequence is TGTGCCAGCAGCCCACCGGGAGGGGGGGCCAGACCCTCTGGAAACACCATATATTTT. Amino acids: CASSPPGGGARPSGNTIYF.

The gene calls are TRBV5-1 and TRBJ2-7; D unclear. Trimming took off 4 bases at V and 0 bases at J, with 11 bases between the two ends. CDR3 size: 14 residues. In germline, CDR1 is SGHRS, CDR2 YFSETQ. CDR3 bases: TGCGCCAGCAGCCAACTGACTGGCTCCTACGAGCAGTACTTC. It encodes CASSQLTGSYEQYF.

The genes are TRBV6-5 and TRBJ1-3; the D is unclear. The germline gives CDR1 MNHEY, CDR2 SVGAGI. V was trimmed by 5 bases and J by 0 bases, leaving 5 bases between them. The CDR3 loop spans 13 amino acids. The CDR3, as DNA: TGTGCCAGCAGTACAATCTCTGGAAACACCATATATTTT. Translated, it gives CASSTISGNTIYF.

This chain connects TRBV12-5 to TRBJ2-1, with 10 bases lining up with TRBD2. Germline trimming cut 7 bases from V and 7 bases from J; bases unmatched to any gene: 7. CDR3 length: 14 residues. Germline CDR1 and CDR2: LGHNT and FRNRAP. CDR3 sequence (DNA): TGTGCTAGTGCCCAACCGGGACTAGCGAATGAGCAGTTCTTC. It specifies CASAQPGLANEQFF.

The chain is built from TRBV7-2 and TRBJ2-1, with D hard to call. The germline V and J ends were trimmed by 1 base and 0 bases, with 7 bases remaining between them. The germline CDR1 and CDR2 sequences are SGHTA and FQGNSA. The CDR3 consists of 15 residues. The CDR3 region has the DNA TGTGCCAGCAGCTTAGGTTCGAGCTCCTACAATGAGCAGTTCTTC. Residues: CASSLGSSSYNEQFF. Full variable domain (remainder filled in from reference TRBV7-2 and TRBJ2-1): GAGVSQSPSNKVTEKGKDVELRCDPISGHTALYWYRQSLGQGLEFLIYFQGNSAPDKSGLPSDRFSAERTGGSVSTLTIQRTQQEDSAVYLCASSLGSSSYNEQFFGPGTRLTVL.

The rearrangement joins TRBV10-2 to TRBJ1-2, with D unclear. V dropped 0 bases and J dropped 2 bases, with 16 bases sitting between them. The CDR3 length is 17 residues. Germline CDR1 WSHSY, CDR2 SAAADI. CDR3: CASSESFARIENYGYTF. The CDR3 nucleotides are TGCGCCAGCAGTGAGTCGTTCGCCCGGATTGAAAACTATGGCTACACCTTC.

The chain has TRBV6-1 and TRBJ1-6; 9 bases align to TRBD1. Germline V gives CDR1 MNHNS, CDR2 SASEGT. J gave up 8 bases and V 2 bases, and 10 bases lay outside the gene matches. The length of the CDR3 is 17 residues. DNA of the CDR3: TGTGCCAGCAGTGAAAAGGGACAGGGTTACGCCGATTCACCCCTCCACTTT. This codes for CASSEKGQGYADSPLHF.

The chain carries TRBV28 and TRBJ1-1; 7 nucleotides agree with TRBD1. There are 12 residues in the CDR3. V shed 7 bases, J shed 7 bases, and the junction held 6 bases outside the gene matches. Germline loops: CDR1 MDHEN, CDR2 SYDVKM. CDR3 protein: CASTVTGREAFF. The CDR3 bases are TGTGCCAGCACAGTGACAGGGCGTGAAGCTTTCTTT.

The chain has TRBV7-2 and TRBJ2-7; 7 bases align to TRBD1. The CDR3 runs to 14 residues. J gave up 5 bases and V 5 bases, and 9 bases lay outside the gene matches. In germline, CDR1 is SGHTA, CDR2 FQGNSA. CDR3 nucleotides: TGTGCCAGCAGCCCCTGGGTAGGGACAGACGAGCAGTACTTC. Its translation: CASSPWVGTDEQYF.

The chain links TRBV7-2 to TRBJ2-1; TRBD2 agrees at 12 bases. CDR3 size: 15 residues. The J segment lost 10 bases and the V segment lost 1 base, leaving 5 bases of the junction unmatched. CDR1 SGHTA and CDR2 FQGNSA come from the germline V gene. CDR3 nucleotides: TGTGCCAGCAGCTTAGATTCTAGCGGGGGGGCGGAGCAGTTCTTC. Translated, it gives CASSLDSSGGAEQFF.

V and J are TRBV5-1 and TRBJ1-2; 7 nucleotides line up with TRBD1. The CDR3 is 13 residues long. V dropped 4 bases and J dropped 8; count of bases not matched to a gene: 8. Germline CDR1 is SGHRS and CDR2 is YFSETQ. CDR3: CASSITGAHGYTF. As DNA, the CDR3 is TGCGCCAGCAGCATAACAGGGGCGCACGGCTACACCTTC.

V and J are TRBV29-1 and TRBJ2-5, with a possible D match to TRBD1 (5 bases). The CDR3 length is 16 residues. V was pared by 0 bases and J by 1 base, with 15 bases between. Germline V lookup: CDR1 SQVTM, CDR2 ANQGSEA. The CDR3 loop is CSVEEPDRTPQETQYF. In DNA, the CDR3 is TGCAGCGTTGAAGAACCCGACAGAACCCCCCAAGAGACCCAGTACTTC. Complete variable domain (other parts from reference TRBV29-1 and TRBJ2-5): SAVISQKPSRDICQRGTSLTIQCQVDSQVTMMFWYRQQPGQSLTLIATANQGSEATYESGFVIDKFPISRPNLTFSTLTVSNMSPEDSSIYLCSVEEPDRTPQETQYFGPGTRLLVL.

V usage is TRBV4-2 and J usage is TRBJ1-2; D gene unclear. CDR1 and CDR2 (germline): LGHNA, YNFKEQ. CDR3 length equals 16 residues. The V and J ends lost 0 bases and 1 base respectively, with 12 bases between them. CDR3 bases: TGTGCCAGCAGCCAAGATCAGCGTTCGGTTAACTATGGCTACACCTTC. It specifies CASSQDQRSVNYGYTF.

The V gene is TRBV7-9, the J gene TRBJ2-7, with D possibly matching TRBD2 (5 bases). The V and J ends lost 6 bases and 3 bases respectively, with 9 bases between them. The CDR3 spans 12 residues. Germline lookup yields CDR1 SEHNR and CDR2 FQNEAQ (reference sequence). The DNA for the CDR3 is TGTGCCAGCAGAACCGGGATCTACGAGCAGTACTTC. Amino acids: CASRTGIYEQYF.

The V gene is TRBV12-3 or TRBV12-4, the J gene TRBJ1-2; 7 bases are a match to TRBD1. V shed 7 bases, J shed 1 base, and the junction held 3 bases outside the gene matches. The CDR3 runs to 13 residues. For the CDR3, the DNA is TGTGCCAGCACCCGGGACAGTAACTATGGCTACACCTTC. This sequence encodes CASTRDSNYGYTF.

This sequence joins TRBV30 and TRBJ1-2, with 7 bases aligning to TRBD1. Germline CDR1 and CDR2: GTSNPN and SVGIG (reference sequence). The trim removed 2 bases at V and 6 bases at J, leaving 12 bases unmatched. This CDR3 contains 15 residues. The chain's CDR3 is CAWSRGTVNTHGYTF. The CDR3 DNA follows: TGTGCCTGGAGTAGGGGGACAGTAAATACCCATGGCTACACCTTC.

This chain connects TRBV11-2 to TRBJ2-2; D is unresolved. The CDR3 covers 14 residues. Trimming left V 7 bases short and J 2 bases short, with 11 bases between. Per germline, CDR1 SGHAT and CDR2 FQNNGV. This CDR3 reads CASILGENTGELFF. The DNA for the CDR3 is TGTGCCAGCATTCTCGGAGAAAACACCGGGGAGCTGTTTTTT.

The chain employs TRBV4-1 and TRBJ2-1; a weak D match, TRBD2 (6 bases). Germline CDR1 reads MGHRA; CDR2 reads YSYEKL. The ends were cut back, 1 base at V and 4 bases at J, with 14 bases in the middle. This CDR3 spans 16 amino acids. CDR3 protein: CASSQAVASEYNEQFF. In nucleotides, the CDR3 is TGCGCCAGCAGCCAAGCGGTGGCTAGCGAGTACAATGAGCAGTTCTTC.